This is a list of T cell receptor beta chains from one sample in a study of blood T cell repertoires in COVID-19. The method was immunoSEQ multiplex PCR; TCRdb's version includes in-frame clones alone and lacks a portion of them. The data hold 130,000 or so clones, with less than 85% observed a single time. Sequencing was performed on peripheral blood. The receptors were sampled from a woman aged 80 or older with acute or convalescent COVID-19. Both conserved end residues are part of each CDR3. The D gene is left open where the match is weak. Some rows mark clone size as missing; the rest say once, few, many or name a class of expanded clone.

clone size,V gene,D gene,J gene,CDR3 protein,CDR3 DNA
.,TRBV6-4,TRBD2,TRBJ2-7,CASSGSRDVLAGSSYEQYF,TGTGCCAGCAGTGGGTCCCGGGACGTACTAGCGGGGAGCTCCTACGAGCAGTACTTC
.,TRBV7-9,.,TRBJ2-7,CASSPSRGTEYEQYF,TGTGCCAGCAGCCCCAGCAGGGGCACAGAATACGAGCAGTACTTC
.,TRBV11-2,TRBD1,TRBJ1-4,CASSLSGQGPNEKLFF,TGTGCCAGCAGCCTATCTGGACAGGGACCTAATGAAAAACTGTTTTTT
.,TRBV2,TRBD2,TRBJ2-2,CASRDRRAGGDTGELFF,TGTGCCAGCAGAGATAGGCGAGCGGGAGGGGACACCGGGGAGCTGTTTTTT
.,TRBV2,TRBD2,TRBJ2-2,CASSGAGGRTGELFF,TGTGCCAGCAGTGGGGCGGGGGGCCGAACCGGGGAGCTGTTTTTT
.,TRBV6-5,TRBD2,TRBJ2-7,CASSRSGRAHEQYF,TGTGCCAGCAGTCGTAGCGGGAGAGCGCACGAGCAGTACTTC
.,TRBV5-1,.,TRBJ2-2,CASSWTPGANTGELFF,TGCGCCAGCAGCTGGACCCCCGGGGCGAACACCGGGGAGCTGTTTTTT
.,TRBV18,.,TRBJ1-2,CASSPLTEFNYGYTF,TGTGCCAGCTCACCATTGACAGAGTTTAACTATGGCTACACCTTC
.,TRBV27,.,TRBJ2-7,CASSLSPSQFYEQYF,TGTGCCAGCAGTTTATCGCCTAGTCAGTTCTACGAGCAGTACTTC
.,TRBV5-1,TRBD1,TRBJ1-2,CASSPDPGTGGGYTF,TGCGCCAGCAGCCCAGACCCGGGGACAGGGGGTGGCTACACCTTC
.,TRBV7-2,.,TRBJ2-1,CASSFGLAYNEQFF,TGTGCCAGCAGCTTCGGACTCGCCTACAATGAGCAGTTCTTC
.,TRBV19,TRBD2,TRBJ2-3,CASSLRTSGTDTQYF,TGTGCCAGTAGTCTCCGGACTAGCGGCACAGATACGCAGTATTTT
.,TRBV4-3,.,TRBJ1-5,CASSQEWGGGNQPQHF,TGCGCCAGCAGCCAAGAATGGGGGGGCGGCAATCAGCCCCAGCATTTT
.,TRBV30,.,TRBJ1-1,CAWSPRRQEAFF,TGTGCCTGGAGTCCCCGGCGACAGGAAGCTTTCTTT
few,TRBV29-1,.,TRBJ1-1,CSVCRGGDTEAFF,TGCAGCGTGTGTCGTGGAGGGGACACTGAAGCTTTCTTT
.,TRBV5-5,.,TRBJ2-5,CASSLYLQGKETQYF,TGTGCCAGCAGCTTATATCTACAGGGAAAAGAGACCCAGTACTTC
few,TRBV28,TRBD1,TRBJ1-2,CASSFGAGGDYGYTF,TGTGCCAGCAGTTTTGGGGCAGGGGGCGACTATGGCTACACCTTC
few,TRBV12-3/TRBV12-4,.,TRBJ2-3,CASSFRDTQYF,TGTGCCAGCAGTTTCCGAGATACGCAGTATTTT
.,TRBV6-5,.,TRBJ1-5,CASSRLNQPQHF,TGTGCCAGCAGTCGTCTGAATCAGCCCCAGCATTTT
.,TRBV5-4,.,TRBJ1-3,CASSLDRSSGNTIYF,TGTGCCAGCAGCCTTGACAGGTCCTCTGGAAACACCATATATTTT
.,TRBV24-1,.,TRBJ2-7,CATSELPDSTYEQYF,TGTGCCACCAGTGAGTTGCCGGACAGTACCTACGAGCAGTACTTC
.,TRBV12-5,.,TRBJ1-2,CASGLQENYGYTF,TGTGCTAGTGGTCTACAGGAAAACTATGGCTACACCTTC
.,TRBV6-5,.,TRBJ2-7,CASSYSPQGGYEQYF,TGTGCCAGCAGTTACTCGCCGCAGGGGGGCTACGAGCAGTACTTC
.,TRBV25-1,.,TRBJ2-5,CASSESGRVEETQYF,TGTGCCAGCAGTGAATCTGGCAGGGTGGAGGAGACCCAGTACTTC
.,TRBV6-1,TRBD1,TRBJ2-7,CASSDYVRDRARMRHEQYF,TGTGCCAGCAGTGACTATGTCCGGGACAGGGCCAGGATGAGACACGAGCAGTACTTC
.,TRBV7-2,TRBD2,TRBJ2-2,CASRRPTSANTGELFF,TGTGCCAGCAGGCGACCGACTAGCGCGAACACCGGGGAGCTGTTTTTT
once,TRBV6-5,.,TRBJ1-2,CASRESSNYGYTF,TGTGCCAGCAGGGAGTCAAGTAACTATGGCTACACCTTC
.,TRBV7-2,TRBD1,TRBJ1-1,CASSRDSLNTEAFF,TGTGCCAGCAGCCGGGACAGCTTGAACACTGAAGCTTTCTTT
few,TRBV7-9,TRBD1,TRBJ1-1,CASSLQGQGVAFF,TGTGCCAGCAGCCTGCAGGGACAGGGGGTAGCTTTCTTT
.,TRBV27,TRBD2,TRBJ2-7,CASSPLGREGSYEQYF,TGTGCCAGCAGTCCCTTGGGGCGGGAGGGCAGCTACGAGCAGTACTTC
.,TRBV7-2,.,TRBJ1-5,CASSSALRNQPQHF,TGTGCCAGCAGCTCCGCCCTCAGGAATCAGCCCCAGCATTTT
.,TRBV7-9,.,TRBJ1-1,CASSSTTEAFF,TGTGCCAGCAGCTCGACTACTGAAGCTTTCTTT
.,TRBV19,TRBD1,TRBJ1-5,CASSPWTGVSNQPQHF,TGTGCCAGTAGTCCGTGGACAGGGGTTAGCAATCAGCCCCAGCATTTT
once,TRBV18,TRBD1,TRBJ1-2,CASSPRTGTLDGYTF,TGTGCCAGCTCACCCCGGACAGGGACTCTCGACGGCTACACCTTC
.,TRBV7-9,.,TRBJ2-7,CASSLATGGEKQYF,TGTGCCAGCAGCTTAGCCACCGGCGGGGAGAAGCAGTACTTC
.,TRBV7-9,TRBD1,TRBJ1-2,CASSHGTGFYGYTF,TGTGCCAGCAGCCATGGGACAGGATTCTATGGCTACACCTTC
once,TRBV7-6,.,TRBJ2-3,CASSSGQSSTDTQYF,TGTGCCAGCAGCTCCGGACAGTCCAGCACAGATACGCAGTATTTT
.,TRBV4-3,TRBD1,TRBJ1-2,CASSQDGGQGRKYTF,TGCGCCAGCAGCCAAGACGGGGGACAGGGTCGTAAGTACACCTTC
.,TRBV18,.,TRBJ2-7,CASSRGADRDIHEQYF,TGTGCCAGCTCGCGGGGCGCTGACAGGGATATCCACGAGCAGTACTTC
.,TRBV5-4,.,TRBJ2-1,CASSLGVTSYNEQFF,TGTGCCAGCAGCTTGGGGGTGACATCCTACAATGAGCAGTTCTTC
.,TRBV7-9,.,TRBJ1-3,CASSARGFTGNTIYF,TGTGCCAGCAGCGCCAGGGGATTTACGGGAAACACCATATATTTT
.,TRBV5-4,.,TRBJ1-1,CASSSSAGANTEAFF,TGTGCCAGCAGCTCCTCTGCAGGGGCGAACACTGAAGCTTTCTTT
few,TRBV4-1,.,TRBJ1-2,CASSQAYPTSGGYTF,TGCGCCAGCAGCCAAGCCTACCCCACGAGCGGTGGCTACACCTTC
.,TRBV6-6,TRBD2,TRBJ2-1,CASSTSRGGRGEQFF,TGTGCCAGCAGTACCTCGCGGGGGGGCCGAGGCGAGCAGTTCTTC